The present T cell receptor beta chain was sequenced within a study of blood T cell repertoires in COVID-19. Background on the study: From the United States, Italy and Spain came samples of acute and convalescent COVID-19. T cells, B-cell-depleted T cells, or PBMCs provided the cDNA or gDNA that served as material.

J was trimmed by 3 bases and V by 3 bases; bases with no gene match: 5. Per germline, CDR1 LGHNA and CDR2 YSLEER. The CDR3 length is 15 residues. Authors' processing steps: Researchers report that nucleated cell counts were estimated from reference gene primer amplification. Measured with immunoSEQ multiplex PCR; TCRdb has only the in-frame clones, and not every one. V, J and clone size were drawn from that table, and D and trimming were deduced from the DNA. The repertoire holds tens of thousands of clones, with 80% to 85% as singletons. The specimen was peripheral blood. This TCR came from a human donor in a cohort sampled during active or convalescent COVID-19. The rearrangement links TRBV4-3 to TRBJ2-7; TRBD1 agrees at 10 bases. The CDR3 here is CASSQAGTGDYEQYF. CDR3 coding DNA: TGCGCCAGCAGCCAGGCCGGGACAGGGGACTACGAGCAGTACTTC.